These 15 T cell receptor beta chains share one sample of origin, sequenced in a study of identical twins (TCRdb year 2016). Receptor amplification or capture employed 5' RACE. TCRdb records Illumina HiSeq 2000 as the sequencer. The public sequencing data were trimmed at Q25 with fastp and processed into clonotypes with MiXCR by TCRdb, which kept only in-frame beta chains. Entries are consolidated by CDR3 protein sequence, retaining the most common genes and DNA. The sample contains 750,000 to 950,000 distinct CDR3 sequences, approximately 13% of them found a single time. Jointly, the top ten make up around 1.6% of the sample. These data are also associated with another study on yellow fever vaccine responses in identical twins.

Sequences were obtained from PBMCs. All receptors derive from a woman under 30 in good health.

This clonotype was recorded a few times. The chain uses TRBV12-3 or TRBV12-4 and TRBJ1-1; D is perhaps TRBD1 (6 bases). Trimming removed 4 bases from V and 3 bases from J, with 18 bases in between. The CDR3 covers 16 residues. Written as DNA, the CDR3 is TGTGCCAGCAGTTCCTGGGTGGGGAACAGGGACACTGAAGCTTTCTTT. Translated, it gives CASSSWVGNRDTEAFF.

This clonotype appeared many times. The chain links TRBV5-1 to TRBJ2-2, with D maybe TRBD1 (7 bases). V was pared by 3 bases and J by 5 bases, with 14 bases between. The germline V gene encodes CDR1 SGHRS and CDR2 YFSETQ. The CDR3 consists of 15 residues. CDR3 nucleotide sequence: TGCGCCAGCAGCTGGAGGACAGGAGGGACCGGGGAGCTGTTTTTT. This gives the protein CASSWRTGGTGELFF. Filled out from reference TRBV5-1 and TRBJ2-2, the complete variable domain reads KAGVTQTPRYLIKTRGQQVTLSCSPISGHRSVSWYQQTPGQGLQFLFEYFSETQRNKGNFPGRFSGRQFSNSRSEMNVSTLELGDSALYLCASSWRTGGTGELFFGEGSRLTVL.

This clonotype has only one observation. This CDR3 is CASSRGTARREQFF. The CDR3 DNA follows: TGTGCCAGCAGCCGGGGGACGGCCCGCAGGGAGCAGTTCTTC. The chain uses TRBV7-2 and TRBJ2-1, with D possibly TRBD2 on 6 matching bases. The V end lost 5 bases, the J end lost 10 bases, and 18 bases lay between the germline ends. Looked up from germline, CDR1 is SGHTA and CDR2 is FQGNSA. CDR3 length: 14 amino acids.

The sample holds one count of this clonotype. The chain employs TRBV12-3 or TRBV12-4 and TRBJ2-5; 11 nucleotides match TRBD2. Unmatched junction bases numbered 4, after V lost 1 base and J lost 3 bases. The CDR3 extends over 16 amino acids. CDR3 sequence reads: CASSLVRLAGKETQYF. The CDR3 DNA is TGTGCCAGCAGTTTAGTCCGACTAGCGGGAAAAGAGACCCAGTACTTC.

In nucleotides, the CDR3 is TGTGCCAGCAACCCCACGGGTCCAGGGGAGACCCAGTACTTC. It encodes CASNPTGPGETQYF. This sequence joins TRBV6-1 and TRBJ2-5; a possible D gene is TRBD1 (5 bases). V was shortened by 7 bases and J by 5 bases, with 17 bases between the two germline ends. CDR3 size: 14 residues. Per germline, CDR1 MNHNS and CDR2 SASEGT.

The CDR3 protein is CASSLYVGEETQYF. CDR3 nucleotide sequence: TGTGCCAGCAGTTTATATGTGGGAGAAGAGACCCAGTACTTC. The V gene is TRBV28, the J gene TRBJ2-5, with TRBD2 as a possible D gene (5 bases). Germline V gives CDR1 MDHEN, CDR2 SYDVKM. The CDR3 sequence is 14 residues long. The germline V and J ends were trimmed by 1 base and 3 bases, with 9 bases remaining between them.

This clonotype was seen a few times. The V and J genes are TRBV15 and TRBJ2-1, with TRBD1 matching 7 bases. From germline, CDR1 is LNHNV and CDR2 YYDKDF (reference sequence). V lost 1 base, J lost 0 bases, and 3 bases stayed unmatched. CDR3 length: 16 amino acids. DNA of the CDR3: TGTGCCACCAGCAGAGTTTCAGGGGGCTCCTACAATGAGCAGTTCTTC. Protein sequence: CATSRVSGGSYNEQFF.

This clonotype turned up a few times. V and J are TRBV6-5 and TRBJ2-1, with TRBD1 matching over 7 bases. This CDR3 region has 12 residues. V was clipped by 8 bases and J by 10 bases; unmatched bases: 8. Looked up from germline, CDR1 is MNHEY and CDR2 is SVGAGI. The CDR3 loop is CASGLTGSEQFF. CDR3 DNA sequence: TGTGCCAGCGGACTGACAGGGAGCGAGCAGTTCTTC.

In this sample, this clonotype turned up a few times. V and J are TRBV7-8 and TRBJ1-6, with TRBD1 as a possible D gene (6 bases). V lost 5 bases, J lost 5 bases, and 10 bases lay in between. The CDR3 contains 14 residues. The V gene's germline CDR1 is SGHVS and CDR2 FQNEAQ. This chain's CDR3 is CASSMTGDNSPLHF. The DNA for the CDR3 is TGTGCCAGCAGCATGACAGGAGATAATTCACCCCTCCACTTT.

This clonotype was detected many times. The V gene is TRBV29-1, the J gene TRBJ2-7; no reliable D call. Per the germline V gene, CDR1 is SQVTM and CDR2 is ANQGSEA. This CDR3 has 11 amino acids. V lost 5 bases, J lost 4 bases, and 9 bases lay in between. The CDR3 DNA reads as TGCAGCGTTAGGGTGGGATACGAGCAGTACTTC. Translating gives CSVRVGYEQYF.

This clonotype was counted a few times. V is TRBV5-6 and J is TRBJ1-5; D ambiguous. The CDR3 has 15 amino acids. Trimming stripped 0 bases from V and 4 bases from J, with 11 bases between. CDR1 is SGHDT, CDR2 YYEEEE, per germline. The CDR3 sequence is CASSLGSFENQPQHF. The CDR3 DNA reads as TGTGCCAGCAGCTTGGGTTCTTTCGAAAATCAGCCCCAGCATTTT.

Ten or more counts support this clonotype. The V and J genes are TRBV5-1 and TRBJ2-2; TRBD2 is a possible D gene (5 bases). Germline V gene sequence: CDR1 SGHRS, CDR2 YFSETQ. This CDR3 is built from 15 residues. The V and J ends lost 0 bases and 1 base respectively, with 7 bases between them. CDR3 in DNA: TGCGCCAGCAGCTTGGCAAGCGGGAACACCGGGGAGCTGTTTTTT. It yields the protein CASSLASGNTGELFF.

This clonotype showed up just a few times. The rearrangement uses TRBV5-5 and TRBJ2-1; 12 nucleotides line up with TRBD2. The germline V gene encodes CDR1 SGHKS and CDR2 YYEKEE (reference sequence). J lost 7 bases, V lost 1 base, and 6 bases had no gene match. The CDR3 totals 16 residues. This CDR3 is CASSLWGGTSGNEQFF. CDR3 DNA: TGTGCCAGCAGCTTGTGGGGCGGGACTAGCGGGAATGAGCAGTTCTTC.

The chain recombines TRBV12-3 or TRBV12-4 with TRBJ2-5, with TRBD2 identical over 10 bases. The CDR3 spans 15 residues. Germline trimming cut 5 bases from V and 6 bases from J; bases unmatched to any gene: 9. This CDR3 is CASSLGLAGVQTQYF. The CDR3 coding sequence is TGTGCCAGCAGTCTTGGGCTAGCGGGAGTTCAGACCCAGTACTTC.

This rearrangement joins TRBV7-9 to TRBJ2-3, with TRBD2 matching over 8 bases. The CDR3 covers 16 residues. Germline values: CDR1 SEHNR, CDR2 FQNEAQ (reference sequence). Trimming removed 5 bases from V and 4 bases from J; junction bases left unmatched: 11. The CDR3 region is CASSPKEREPADTQYF. The CDR3 DNA reads as TGTGCCAGCAGCCCCAAGGAGCGGGAGCCAGCAGATACGCAGTATTTT.